This TCR beta chain comes out of a study of a mutant IDH1 vaccine in newly diagnosed glioma. Study-wide context: Treated patients were approximately 62% male, around 38% female, mean age around 40 years. Most patients had radiochemotherapy with temozolomide before enrollment; others had one alone. Points from the study as a whole: Variations in leading peripheral T cell clonotypes appeared to have no connection with pseudoprogression.

As regards this clone: The antigen is undetermined.

As to time point: baseline, week 1 (first vaccination visit). Treatment denoted: pre-vaccination baseline after standard-of-care therapy. Donors had new WHO grade 3 or 4 IDH1-mutant, ATRX-lost astrocytomas. TCRdb's copy holds only in-frame clones and misses some; the assay was immunoSEQ multiplex PCR. The repertoire consists of about 51,000 clones, with 60% to 85% occurring once and the leading ten covering about 1.7%. V shed 4 bases and J shed 4 bases, with 9 bases lying between them. Germline V gene data show CDR1 as SQVTM and CDR2 as ANQGSEA. This CDR3 has 12 amino acids. This TCR was recovered from a woman aged 40 to 50 with glioma. The J gene is TRBJ2-3, the V gene TRBV29-1; TRBD1 or TRBD2 may be the D gene (5 bases each). Sequences were derived from PBMCs, sampled from a glioma patient treated with radiotherapy, temozolomide or both. The CDR3 reads CSVGGTPDTQYF. CDR3 nucleotides: TGCAGCGTTGGTGGGACCCCAGATACGCAGTATTTT.